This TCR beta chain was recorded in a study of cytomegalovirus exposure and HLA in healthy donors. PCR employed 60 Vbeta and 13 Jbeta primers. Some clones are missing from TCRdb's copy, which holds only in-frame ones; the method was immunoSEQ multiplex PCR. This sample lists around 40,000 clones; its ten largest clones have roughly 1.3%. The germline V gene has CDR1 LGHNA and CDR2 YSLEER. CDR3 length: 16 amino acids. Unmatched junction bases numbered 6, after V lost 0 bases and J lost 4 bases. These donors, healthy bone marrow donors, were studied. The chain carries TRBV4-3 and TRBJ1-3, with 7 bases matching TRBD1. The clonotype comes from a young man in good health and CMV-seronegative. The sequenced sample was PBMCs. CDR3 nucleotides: TGCGCCAGCAGCCAAGATACAGGGGTTGGGGGAAACACCATATATTTT. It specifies CASSQDTGVGGNTIYF.